The present TCR beta chain was sequenced within a study of TIL therapy for anti-PD-1-resistant metastatic lung cancer. For the study at large: Tumors carried a median 1.5 non-synonymous mutations per megabase. Overall study results and limits: Patients were highly selected, enriched for treatment-naive, never-smoker and oncogene-addicted cases.

This was the immunoSEQ v3 assay. Sequencing depth was 1.5 million to 2 million read pairs for survey level, about 5-6.5 million for deep. TCRdb's copy holds only in-frame clones and misses some; the assay was immunoSEQ multiplex PCR. Here the sample spans tens of thousands of clones, around 86% being singletons. Time point meaning: pre-treatment sample, taken before nivolumab and TIL therapy. Turning to this clone: Its antigen is undetermined.

CDR3 length equals 13 residues. Trimming removed 4 bases at V and 3 bases at J, with 6 bases between. CDR1 and CDR2 (germline): LGHDT, YNNKEL (reference sequence). V usage is TRBV3-1 (or the pseudogene TRBV3-2) and J usage is TRBJ2-2; D is uncertain. The sequences come from blood, collected at baseline. The receptor was isolated from a person between 25 and 79 years old with non-small cell lung cancer. CDR3 nucleotide sequence: TGTGCCAGCAGCCTCATAGACACCGGGGAGCTGTTTTTT. Translating it yields CASSLIDTGELFF.